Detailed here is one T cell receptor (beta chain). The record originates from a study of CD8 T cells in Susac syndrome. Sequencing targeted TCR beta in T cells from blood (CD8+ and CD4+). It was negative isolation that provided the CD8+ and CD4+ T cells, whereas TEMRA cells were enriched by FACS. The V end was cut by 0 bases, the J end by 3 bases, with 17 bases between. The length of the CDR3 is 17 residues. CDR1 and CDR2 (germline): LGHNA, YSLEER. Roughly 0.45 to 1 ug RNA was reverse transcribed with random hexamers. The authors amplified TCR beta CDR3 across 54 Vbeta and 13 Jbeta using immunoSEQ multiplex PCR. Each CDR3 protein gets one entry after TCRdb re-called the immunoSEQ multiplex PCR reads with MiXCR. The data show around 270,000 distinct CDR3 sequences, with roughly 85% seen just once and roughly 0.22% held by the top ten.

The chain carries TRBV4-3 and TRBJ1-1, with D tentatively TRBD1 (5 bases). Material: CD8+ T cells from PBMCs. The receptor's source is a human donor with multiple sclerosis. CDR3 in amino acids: CASSQDDRVGEDTEAFF. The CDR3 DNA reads TGCGCCAGCAGCCAAGATGATAGGGTAGGGGAGGACACTGAAGCTTTCTTT.